This T cell receptor beta chain comes out of a study of cytomegalovirus exposure and HLA in healthy donors. Whole-study context: The roughly 120 validation repertoires used the same platform as the approximately 700 first-cohort repertoires (as reported by a later analysis).

The method was immunoSEQ multiplex PCR; TCRdb's version includes in-frame clones alone and lacks a portion of them. The sample contains 52,000 or so clones, 75% to 90% of which appear only once. Germline V gene data show CDR1 as SGHTS and CDR2 as YDEGEE. The ends were cut back, 6 bases at V and 13 bases at J, with 19 bases in the middle. The CDR3 length is 12 residues. V and J are TRBV5-8 and TRBJ2-5; TRBD2 is a possible D gene (6 bases). This receptor was obtained from a woman in her late teens or twenties in good health and CMV-seronegative. Sequencing used PBMCs. CDR3 loop: CASNPGGYSWYF. The CDR3 DNA reads as TGTGCCAGCAACCCCGGGGGATATAGTTGGTACTTC.